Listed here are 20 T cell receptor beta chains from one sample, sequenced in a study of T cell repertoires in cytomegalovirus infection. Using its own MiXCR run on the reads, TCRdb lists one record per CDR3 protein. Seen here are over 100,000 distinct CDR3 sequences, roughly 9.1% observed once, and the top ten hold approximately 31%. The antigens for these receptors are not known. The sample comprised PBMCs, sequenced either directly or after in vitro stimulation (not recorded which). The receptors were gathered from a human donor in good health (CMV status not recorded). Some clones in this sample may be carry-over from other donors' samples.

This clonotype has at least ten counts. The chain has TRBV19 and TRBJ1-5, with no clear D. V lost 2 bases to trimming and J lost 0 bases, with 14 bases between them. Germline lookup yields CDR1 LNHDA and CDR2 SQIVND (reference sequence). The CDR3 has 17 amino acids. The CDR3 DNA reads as TGTGCCAGTAGTATACCCGGTGGCACCCATAGCAATCAGCCCCAGCATTTT. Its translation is CASSIPGGTHSNQPQHF.

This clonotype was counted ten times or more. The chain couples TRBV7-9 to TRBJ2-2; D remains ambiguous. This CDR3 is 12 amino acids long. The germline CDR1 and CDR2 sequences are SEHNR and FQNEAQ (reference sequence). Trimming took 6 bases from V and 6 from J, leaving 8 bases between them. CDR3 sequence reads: CASSLEAGELFF. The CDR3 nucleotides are TGTGCCAGCAGTCTAGAGGCCGGGGAGCTGTTTTTT.

The CDR3 reads CASTKQGATDTQYF. The CDR3 bases are TGTGCCAGCACAAAACAGGGTGCCACAGATACGCAGTATTTT. The V gene is TRBV5-5, the J gene TRBJ2-3; weak D call: TRBD1 (6 bases). The germline V gene encodes CDR1 SGHKS and CDR2 YYEKEE (reference sequence). The CDR3 is 14 residues long. V lost 6 bases, J lost 2 bases, and 13 bases lay in between.

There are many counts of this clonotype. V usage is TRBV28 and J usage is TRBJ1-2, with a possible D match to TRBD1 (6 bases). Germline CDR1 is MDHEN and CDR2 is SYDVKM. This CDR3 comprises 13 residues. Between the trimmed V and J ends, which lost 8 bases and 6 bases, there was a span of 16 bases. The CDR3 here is CASGFYRVDGYTF. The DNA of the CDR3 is TGTGCCAGCGGGTTTTACAGGGTTGATGGCTACACCTTC.

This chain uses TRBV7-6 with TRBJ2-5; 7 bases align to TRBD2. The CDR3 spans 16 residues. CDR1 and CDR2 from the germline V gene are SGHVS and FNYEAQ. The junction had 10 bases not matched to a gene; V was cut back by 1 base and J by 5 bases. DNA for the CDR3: TGTGCCAGCAGCTTAGGAGGCTTGGCGGGAGTGGAGACCCAGTACTTC. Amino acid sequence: CASSLGGLAGVETQYF.

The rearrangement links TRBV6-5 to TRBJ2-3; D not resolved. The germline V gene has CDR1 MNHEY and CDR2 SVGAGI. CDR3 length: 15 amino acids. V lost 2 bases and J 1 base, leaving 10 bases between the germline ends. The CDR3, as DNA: TGTGCCAGCAGTTACGCCCCCACCCGCACAGATACGCAGTATTTT. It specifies CASSYAPTRTDTQYF.

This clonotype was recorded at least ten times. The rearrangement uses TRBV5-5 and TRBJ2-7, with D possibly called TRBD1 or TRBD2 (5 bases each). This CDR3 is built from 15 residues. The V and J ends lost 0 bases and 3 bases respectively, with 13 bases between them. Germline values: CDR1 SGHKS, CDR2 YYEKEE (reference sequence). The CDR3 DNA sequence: TGTGCCAGCAGCTTGGTTGGGACGCGGTTCTACGAGCAGTACGTC. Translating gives CASSLVGTRFYEQYV.

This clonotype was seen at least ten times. The DNA for the CDR3 is TGTGCCAGCAGCTTCTATCTTGATGGCTACACCTTC. Protein: CASSFYLDGYTF. The chain carries TRBV7-2 and TRBJ1-2; no clear D gene. This CDR3 is 12 amino acids long. CDR1 and CDR2 from the germline V gene are SGHTA and FQGNSA. V dropped 3 bases and J dropped 6 bases, with 8 bases sitting between them. Based on the CDR3 plus reference TRBV7-2 and TRBJ1-2, the full variable domain is GAGVSQSPSNKVTEKGKDVELRCDPISGHTALYWYRQSLGQGLEFLIYFQGNSAPDKSGLPSDRFSAERTGGSVSTLTIQRTQQEDSAVYLCASSFYLDGYTFGSGTRLTVV.

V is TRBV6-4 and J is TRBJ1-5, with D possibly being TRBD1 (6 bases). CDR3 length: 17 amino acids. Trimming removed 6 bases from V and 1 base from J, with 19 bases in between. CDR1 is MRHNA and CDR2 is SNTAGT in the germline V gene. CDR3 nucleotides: TGTGCCAGCAGAGGAAGGCCCCGGACAGAGAGCAATCAGCCCCAGCATTTT. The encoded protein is CASRGRPRTESNQPQHF.

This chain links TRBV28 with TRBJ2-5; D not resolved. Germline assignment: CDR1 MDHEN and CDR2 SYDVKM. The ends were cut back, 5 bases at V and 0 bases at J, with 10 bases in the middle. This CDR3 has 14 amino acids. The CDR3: CASSPILYQETQYF. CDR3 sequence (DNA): TGTGCCAGCAGTCCAATACTGTACCAAGAGACCCAGTACTTC.

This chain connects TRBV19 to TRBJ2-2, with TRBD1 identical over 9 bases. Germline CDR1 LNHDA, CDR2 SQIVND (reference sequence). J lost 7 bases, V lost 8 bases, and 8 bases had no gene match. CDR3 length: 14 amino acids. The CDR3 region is CASLPGTGYGELFF. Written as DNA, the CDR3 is TGTGCCAGTCTGCCGGGGACAGGGTACGGGGAGCTGTTTTTT.

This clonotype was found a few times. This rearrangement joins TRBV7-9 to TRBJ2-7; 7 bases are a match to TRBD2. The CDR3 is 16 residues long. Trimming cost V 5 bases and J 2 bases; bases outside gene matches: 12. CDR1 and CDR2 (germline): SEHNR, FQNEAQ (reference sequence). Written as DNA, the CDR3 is TGTGCCAGCAGCCTATCTAGCGGAGCTCTTACCTACGAGCAGTACTTC. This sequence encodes CASSLSSGALTYEQYF.

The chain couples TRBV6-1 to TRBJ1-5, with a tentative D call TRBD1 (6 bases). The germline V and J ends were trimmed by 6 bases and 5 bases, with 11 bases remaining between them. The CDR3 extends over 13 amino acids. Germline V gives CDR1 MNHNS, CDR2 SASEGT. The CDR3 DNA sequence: TGTGCCAGCAGAACGGACAGAGATCAGCCCCAGCATTTT. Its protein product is CASRTDRDQPQHF.

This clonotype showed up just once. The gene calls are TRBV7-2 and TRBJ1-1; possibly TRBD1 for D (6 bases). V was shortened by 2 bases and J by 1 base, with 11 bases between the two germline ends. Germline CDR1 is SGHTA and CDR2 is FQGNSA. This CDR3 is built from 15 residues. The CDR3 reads CASSLWGQGNTEAFF. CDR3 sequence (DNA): TGTGCCAGCAGCTTATGGGGGCAGGGGAACACTGAAGCTTTCTTT.

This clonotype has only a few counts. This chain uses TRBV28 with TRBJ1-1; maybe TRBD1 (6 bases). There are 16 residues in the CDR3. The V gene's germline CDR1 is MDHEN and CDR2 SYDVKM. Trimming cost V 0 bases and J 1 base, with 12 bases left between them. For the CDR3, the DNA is TGTGCCAGCAGTTTATGGGCAGGGGCCGGGAACACTGAAGCTTTCTTT. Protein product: CASSLWAGAGNTEAFF.

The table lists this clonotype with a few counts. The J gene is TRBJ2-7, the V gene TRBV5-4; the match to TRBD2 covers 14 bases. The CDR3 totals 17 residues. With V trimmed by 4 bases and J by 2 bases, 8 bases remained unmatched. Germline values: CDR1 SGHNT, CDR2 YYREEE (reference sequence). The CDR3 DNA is TGTGCCAGCAGCCCGAATAGACTAGCGGGAGGGACCTACGAGCAGTACTTC. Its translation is CASSPNRLAGGTYEQYF.

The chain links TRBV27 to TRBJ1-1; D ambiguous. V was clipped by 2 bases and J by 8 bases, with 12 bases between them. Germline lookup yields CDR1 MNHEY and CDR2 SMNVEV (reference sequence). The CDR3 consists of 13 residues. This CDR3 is CASSLPEAEEAFF. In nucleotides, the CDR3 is TGTGCCAGCAGTTTACCCGAAGCAGAAGAAGCTTTCTTT.

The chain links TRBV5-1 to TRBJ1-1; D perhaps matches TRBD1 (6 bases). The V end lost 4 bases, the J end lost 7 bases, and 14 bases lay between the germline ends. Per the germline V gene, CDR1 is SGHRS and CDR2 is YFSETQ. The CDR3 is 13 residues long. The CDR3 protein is CASSLRGGGEAFF. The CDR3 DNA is TGCGCCAGCAGCCTCAGGGGAGGTGGTGAAGCTTTCTTT.

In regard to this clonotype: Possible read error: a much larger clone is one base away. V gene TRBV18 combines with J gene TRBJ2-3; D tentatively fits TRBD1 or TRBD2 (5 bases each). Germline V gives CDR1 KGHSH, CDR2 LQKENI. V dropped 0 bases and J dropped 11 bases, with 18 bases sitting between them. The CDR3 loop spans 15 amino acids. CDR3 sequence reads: CASSPPGRGRYKQYF. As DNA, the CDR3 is TGTGCCAGCTCACCACCGGGACGAGGGAGATATAAGCAGTATTTT.

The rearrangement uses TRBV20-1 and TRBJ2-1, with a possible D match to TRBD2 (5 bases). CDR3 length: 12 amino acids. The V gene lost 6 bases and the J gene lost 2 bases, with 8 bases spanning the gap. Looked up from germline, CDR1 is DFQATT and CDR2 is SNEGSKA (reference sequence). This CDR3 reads CSAYGTYNEQFF. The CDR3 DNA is TGCAGTGCGTACGGGACCTACAATGAGCAGTTCTTC.